This T cell receptor beta chain was sequenced in a study of blood T cells in healthy people across ages. This clonotype was detected a few times. No antigen is known for it. The CDR3 extends over 13 amino acids. V lost 1 base and J 4 bases, leaving 7 bases between the germline ends. Germline V gene data show CDR1 as LNHNV and CDR2 as YYDKDF (reference sequence). It was with a sample-barcoded 5' primer and a J-beta primer mix that a second PCR of roughly 7 to 12 cycles was run. MiXCR, applied by TCRdb to the 5' RACE reads, yields one record per CDR3 protein. The sample comprises about 1.7 million distinct CDR3 sequences, roughly 27% of which are singletons, and 7.7% rests with the top ten. Points from the study as a whole: Nothing was known about donor CMV status, and this possibly confounded expanded clonotype changes.

Sequenced material: blood. The sequence was collected from a woman in her 30s in good health. V and J are TRBV15 and TRBJ1-2, with D hard to call. In nucleotides, the CDR3 is TGTGCCACCAGCAGAGGAGGGATCTATGGCTACACCTTC. Encoded protein: CATSRGGIYGYTF.